The present TCR beta chain was sequenced within a study of blood T cell repertoires in COVID-19. As for the study in general: Sample material is recorded as cDNA or gDNA derived from T cells, B-cell-depleted T cells, or PBMCs.

This CDR3 is built from 14 residues. The germline V gene has CDR1 LNHDA and CDR2 SQIVND (reference sequence). V dropped 5 bases and J dropped 4; count of bases not matched to a gene: 6. Per the study methods: By means of reference gene primer amplification, nucleated cell counts were estimated. Method: immunoSEQ multiplex PCR; TCRdb's copy keeps in-frame clones and lacks some. V, J and clone size were drawn from that table, and D and trimming were deduced from the DNA. The sample yields roughly 100,000 clones, 70% to 80% seen once. The sample taken for sequencing was peripheral blood. This sequence joins TRBV19 and TRBJ1-2, with TRBD1 identical over 8 bases. The clonotype comes from a man older than 75 with COVID-19, enrolled during active disease. CDR3 nucleotides: TGTGCCAGTAGTTTCGACAGGGGTGGCTATGGCTACACCTTC. Translating gives CASSFDRGGYGYTF.